The T cell receptor (beta chain) described here comes from a study of low-dose radiotherapy and immunotherapy resistance in tumors. As for the study in general: For Cohort 1, fractions of 0.5 Gy were given every 2 weeks, reaching 6.5 Gy overall. Patients were treated with intravenous nivolumab at 240 mg every two weeks and were also dosed with ipilimumab at 1 mg/kg every six weeks.

Alpha- and beta-chain coverage of first-strand cDNA came from TRAV- and TRBV-specific primers. Using a constant-region primer together with a V-primer adapter, TCRs were subjected to 20 PCR cycles of amplification. TCRdb re-called the reads through MiXCR, storing one row per CDR3 protein. The sample records almost 45,000 distinct CDR3 sequences, about 25% being singletons. At least ten counts were recorded for this clonotype. Specified time point: after trial treatment. Indicated treatment: LDRT plus nivolumab, ipilimumab, low-dose cyclophosphamide and aspirin (RACIN trial). Patients who could take part had advanced solid tumors with no tumor-infiltrating lymphocytes. V shed 8 bases, J shed 6 bases, and the junction held 9 bases outside the gene matches. CDR3 size: 14 residues. Germline loops: CDR1 LGHDT, CDR2 YNNKEL (reference sequence).

This receptor was obtained from a male donor with prostate cancer. The starting material was PBMCs, obtained after low-dose radiotherapy plus immunotherapy. This sequence joins TRBV3-1 and TRBJ2-3, with 9 nucleotides matching TRBD2. As DNA, the CDR3 is TGTGCCAGCTCTCCTCTAGCGGGAATGGATACGCAGTATTTT. This translates into CASSPLAGMDTQYF.